The 21 T cell receptor beta chains below all came from one sample that was sequenced in a study of T cell repertoires in cytomegalovirus infection. TCRdb redid the calling of the reads with MiXCR, one entry per CDR3 protein. Of fewer than 550,000 distinct CDR3 sequences in the sample, roughly 12% were seen once. The sequenced material came from PBMCs. These receptors were obtained from a human donor in good health (CMV status not recorded). Some clones in this sample may be carry-over from other donors' samples.

At least ten counts were recorded for this clonotype. The genes are TRBV7-8 and TRBJ2-7; TRBD1 matches at 9 bases. Germline V gene sequence: CDR1 SGHVS, CDR2 FQNEAQ. This CDR3 has 16 amino acids. Unmatched junction bases numbered 7, after V lost 4 bases and J lost 0 bases. DNA of the CDR3: TGTGCCAGCAGCTCCTCCGGGACAGGGCCCTCCTACGAGCAGTACTTC. Translated: CASSSSGTGPSYEQYF.

This clonotype appeared many times. This chain connects TRBV11-3 to TRBJ2-5; 7 positions agree with TRBD2. The junction had 6 bases not matched to a gene; V was cut back by 3 bases and J by 2 bases. The CDR3 totals 15 residues. Germline values: CDR1 SGHNT, CDR2 YENEEA. CDR3 sequence reads: CASSLSSGRQETQYF. CDR3 DNA sequence: TGTGCCAGCAGCTTGTCTAGCGGACGGCAAGAGACCCAGTACTTC.

This clonotype appeared many times. J is TRBJ2-6 and V is TRBV28; D remains ambiguous. Trimming shortened V by 7 bases and J by 0 bases, and 7 bases separated the two germline ends. In germline, CDR1 is MDHEN, CDR2 SYDVKM. This CDR3 has 14 residues. CDR3 sequence reads: CASKYSSGANVLTF. CDR3 bases: TGTGCCAGCAAATACAGCTCTGGGGCCAACGTCCTGACTTTC.

This chain uses TRBV6-6 with TRBJ2-1; TRBD1 might be the D (5 bases). The germline gives CDR1 MNHNY, CDR2 SVGAGI (reference sequence). The germline V and J ends were trimmed by 0 bases and 4 bases, with 19 bases remaining between them. The CDR3 is 18 amino acids. The CDR3 region is CASSYSRPARVFYNEQFF. CDR3 sequence (DNA): TGTGCCAGCAGTTACTCGAGACCCGCCAGGGTCTTTTACAATGAGCAGTTCTTC.

This clonotype was counted ten times or more. The V call is TRBV12-3 or TRBV12-4, the J call TRBJ2-2; no reliable D call. V lost 5 bases to trimming and J lost 2 bases, with 12 bases between them. The CDR3 is 15 amino acids. CDR3 sequence: CASSRTAPNTGELFF. The CDR3 DNA sequence: TGTGCCAGCAGTCGGACGGCCCCTAACACCGGGGAGCTGTTTTTT.

This clonotype was counted at least ten times. The gene calls are TRBV7-2 and TRBJ1-5, with TRBD1 as a possible D gene (6 bases). Trimming removed 2 bases from V and 0 bases from J, with 11 bases in between. The CDR3 length is 16 residues. The V gene's germline CDR1 is SGHTA and CDR2 FQGNSA. CDR3 loop: CASSLTGGYSNQPQHF. CDR3 DNA: TGTGCCAGCAGCTTAACCGGGGGCTATAGCAATCAGCCCCAGCATTTT.

This clonotype was counted many times. The chain links TRBV12-3 or TRBV12-4 to TRBJ2-7; D possibly corresponds to TRBD2 (6 bases). The CDR3 has 16 amino acids. Between the trimmed V and J ends, which lost 1 base and 2 bases, there was a span of 15 bases. DNA of the CDR3: TGTGCCAGCAGTTTAGGAGCGGGTACCGCTCCCTACGAGCAGTACTTC. It yields the protein CASSLGAGTAPYEQYF.

There are many counts of this clonotype. The J gene is TRBJ2-1, the V gene TRBV7-9, with D possibly TRBD1 on 5 matching bases. In germline, CDR1 is SEHNR, CDR2 FQNEAQ (reference sequence). This CDR3 is 15 amino acids long. V lost 2 bases and J 7 bases, leaving 15 bases between the germline ends. CDR3: CASSLLQGKDNEQFF. CDR3 DNA: TGTGCCAGCAGCTTACTCCAGGGAAAGGATAATGAGCAGTTCTTC.

This clonotype was recorded many times. V and J are TRBV7-2 and TRBJ1-4, with D possibly TRBD1 on 6 matching bases. From germline, CDR1 is SGHTA and CDR2 FQGNSA. This CDR3 has 15 amino acids. V was pared by 5 bases and J by 0 bases, with 10 bases between. In nucleotides, the CDR3 is TGTGCCAGCAGCCAACAGGGTGCAACTAATGAAAAACTGTTTTTT. It encodes CASSQQGATNEKLFF. The full variable domain, completed using reference TRBV7-2 and TRBJ1-4, is GAGVSQSPSNKVTEKGKDVELRCDPISGHTALYWYRQSLGQGLEFLIYFQGNSAPDKSGLPSDRFSAERTGGSVSTLTIQRTQQEDSAVYLCASSQQGATNEKLFFGSGTQLSVL.

This clonotype has a count of ten or more. The rearrangement joins TRBV6-5 to TRBJ2-7; 10 positions match TRBD1. Trimming took 5 bases from V and 0 from J; bases not matched to a gene: 7. Germline CDR1 reads MNHEY; CDR2 reads SVGAGI. CDR3 length: 16 amino acids. The CDR3 region has the DNA TGTGCCAGCAGTCGTGACAGGGGGCAACTCTCCTACGAGCAGTACTTC. Its translation is CASSRDRGQLSYEQYF.

In this sample, this clonotype turned up many times. The chain couples TRBV19 to TRBJ2-7, with D perhaps TRBD1 (6 bases). The CDR3 runs to 14 residues. V was clipped by 2 bases and J by 6 bases, with 14 bases between them. Germline V gene data show CDR1 as LNHDA and CDR2 as SQIVND (reference sequence). The CDR3 spells CASSIRGRGSEQYF. The CDR3 coding sequence is TGTGCCAGTAGTATACGTGGCAGGGGCAGCGAGCAGTACTTC.

This clonotype was counted between two and nine times. The chain employs TRBV28 and TRBJ2-3; 7 bases agree with TRBD2. The germline CDR1 and CDR2 sequences are MDHEN and SYDVKM. The CDR3 is 15 residues long. Trimming at V came to 5 bases and at J to 0 bases, leaving 5 bases not matched to a gene. In nucleotides, the CDR3 is TGTGCCAGCAGTCCAGCGGGGCCTAGCACAGATACGCAGTATTTT. Translating gives CASSPAGPSTDTQYF.

Ten or more counts support this clonotype. The chain uses TRBV6-6 and TRBJ2-7; 10 bases line up with TRBD1. V trimming: 2 bases; J trimming: 4 bases; junction bases outside the gene matches: 5. There are 15 residues in the CDR3. Germline V CDR1 and CDR2: MNHNY, SVGAGI (reference sequence). The DNA for the CDR3 is TGTGCCAGCAGTTACCTTGACAGGGGGCTTTACGAGCAGTACTTC. It translates to CASSYLDRGLYEQYF.

This clonotype showed up just a few times. This rearrangement joins TRBV28 to TRBJ1-3, with TRBD1 as a possible D gene (5 bases). The CDR3 is 19 residues long. CDR1 and CDR2 (germline): MDHEN, SYDVKM. Trimming took 7 bases from V and 2 from J, leaving 27 bases between them. CDR3 coding DNA: TGTGCCAGCACGCCTCCACCCGGATGGGGGATCCATACTGGAAACACCATATATTTT. Translation: CASTPPPGWGIHTGNTIYF.

Many counts were recorded for this clonotype. The rearrangement uses TRBV11-2 and TRBJ2-2; 7 bases line up with TRBD1. Germline V gene sequence: CDR1 SGHAT, CDR2 FQNNGV. The CDR3 spans 14 residues. Losses at the gene ends were 4 bases for V and 3 bases for J; bases not matched to a gene: 2. CDR3 bases: TGTGCCAGCAGCTCGGGACAGTACACCGGGGAGCTGTTTTTT. Residues: CASSSGQYTGELFF.

This clonotype was picked up many times. The chain links TRBV7-2 to TRBJ2-7; D is undetermined. Germline values: CDR1 SGHTA, CDR2 FQGNSA. This CDR3 contains 15 residues. V shed 5 bases and J shed 0 bases, with 14 bases lying between them. The CDR3 spells CASSDPLRSSYEQYF. CDR3 nucleotides: TGTGCCAGCAGCGACCCGCTTAGAAGCTCCTACGAGCAGTACTTC.

The chain has TRBV4-1 and TRBJ2-1; 12 bases are a match to TRBD2. CDR1 and CDR2 from the germline V gene are MGHRA and YSYEKL. The CDR3 consists of 19 residues. Losses at the gene ends were 4 bases for V and 0 bases for J; bases not matched to a gene: 10. The CDR3 DNA sequence: TGCGCCAGCAGCCCGACCCCGGGACTAGCGGGTCCCTCCTACAATGAGCAGTTCTTC. The encoded protein is CASSPTPGLAGPSYNEQFF.

The table lists this clonotype with many counts. The chain links TRBV5-1 to TRBJ1-3, with a tentative D call TRBD1 (5 bases). Trimming stripped 6 bases from V and 4 bases from J, with 14 bases between. There are 14 residues in the CDR3. Per germline, CDR1 SGHRS and CDR2 YFSETQ. The DNA for the CDR3 is TGCGCCAGCAACGTCGGGGGACGGGGAAACACCATATATTTT. Its translation is CASNVGGRGNTIYF.

The chain links TRBV20-1 to TRBJ2-2; 7 bases line up with TRBD1. Germline V lookup: CDR1 DFQATT, CDR2 SNEGSKA (reference sequence). The V and J ends lost 0 bases and 3 bases, in that order; junction bases with no gene match: 4. The CDR3 extends over 15 amino acids. For the CDR3, the DNA is TGCAGTGCTAGAGATTGGGACAGAGACACCGGGGAGCTGTTTTTT. Amino acids: CSARDWDRDTGELFF.

This clonotype was counted a single time. A read error may explain this, as a much larger clone is one base away. This chain links TRBV9 with TRBJ2-3, with 8 nucleotides matching TRBD2. This CDR3 spans 15 amino acids. Germline V gene lookup returns CDR1 SGDLS and CDR2 YYNGEE. The CDR3 DNA sequence: TGTACCAGCAGCGTAGCGGGGACCCGCACAGATACGCAGTATTTT. It yields the protein CTSSVAGTRTDTQYF.

This clonotype was counted at least ten times. The chain uses TRBV19 and TRBJ1-1, with 8 bases aligning to TRBD1. This CDR3 is 14 amino acids long. J gave up 5 bases and V 7 bases, and 9 bases lay outside the gene matches. The V gene's germline CDR1 is LNHDA and CDR2 SQIVND (reference sequence). The CDR3 sequence is CASTPMTGATEAFF. Here the CDR3 DNA reads TGTGCCAGTACCCCAATGACAGGGGCGACTGAAGCTTTCTTT.